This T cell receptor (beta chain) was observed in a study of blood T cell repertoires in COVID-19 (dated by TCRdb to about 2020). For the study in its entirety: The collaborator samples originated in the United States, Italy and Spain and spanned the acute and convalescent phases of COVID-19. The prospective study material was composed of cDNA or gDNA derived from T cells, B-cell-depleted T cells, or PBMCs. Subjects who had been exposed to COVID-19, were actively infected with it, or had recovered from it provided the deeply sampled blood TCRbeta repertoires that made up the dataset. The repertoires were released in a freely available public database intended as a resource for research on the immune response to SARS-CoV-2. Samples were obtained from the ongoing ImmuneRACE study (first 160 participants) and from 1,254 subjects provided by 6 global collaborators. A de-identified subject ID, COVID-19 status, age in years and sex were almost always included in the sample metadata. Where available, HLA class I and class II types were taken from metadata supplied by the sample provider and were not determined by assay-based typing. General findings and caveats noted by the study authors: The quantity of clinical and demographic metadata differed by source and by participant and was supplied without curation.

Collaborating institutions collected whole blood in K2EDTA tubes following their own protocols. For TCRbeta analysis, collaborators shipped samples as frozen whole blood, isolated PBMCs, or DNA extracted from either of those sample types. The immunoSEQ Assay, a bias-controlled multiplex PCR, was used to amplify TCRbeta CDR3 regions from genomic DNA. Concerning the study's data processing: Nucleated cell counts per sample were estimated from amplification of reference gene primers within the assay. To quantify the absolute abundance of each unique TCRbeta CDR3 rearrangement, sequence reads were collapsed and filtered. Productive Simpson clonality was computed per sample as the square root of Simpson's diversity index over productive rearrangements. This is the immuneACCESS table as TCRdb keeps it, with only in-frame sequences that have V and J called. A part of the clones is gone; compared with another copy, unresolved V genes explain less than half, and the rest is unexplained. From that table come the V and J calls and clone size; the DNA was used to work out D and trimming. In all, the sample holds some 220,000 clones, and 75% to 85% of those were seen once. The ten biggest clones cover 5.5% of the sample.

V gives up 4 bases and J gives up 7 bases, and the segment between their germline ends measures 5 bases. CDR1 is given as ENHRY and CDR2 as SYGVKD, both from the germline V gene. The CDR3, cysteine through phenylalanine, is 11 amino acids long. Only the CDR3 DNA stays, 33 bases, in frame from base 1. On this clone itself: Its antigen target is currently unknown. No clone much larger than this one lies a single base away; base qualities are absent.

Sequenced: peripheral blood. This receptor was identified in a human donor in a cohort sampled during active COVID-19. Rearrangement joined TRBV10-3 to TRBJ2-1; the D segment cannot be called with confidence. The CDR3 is CAISARNEQFF. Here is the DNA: TGTGCCATCAGTGCCCGGAATGAGCAGTTCTTC.